This entry lists 19 T cell receptor beta chains sequenced from one sample in a study of post-analysis software for immune sequencing data. Study results and limitations: Relative to controls, patients had five TRBV segments at higher frequency, with TRBV5-6, TRBV5-1 and TRBV20-1 among these.

Built from TCR beta cDNA, the libraries had unique molecular identifiers in them. TCRdb analysed the PCR reads with MiXCR anew, one entry per CDR3 protein. The data contain approximately 690,000 distinct CDR3 sequences, 55% to 70% of them singletons. These receptors are not linked to any known antigen. Sequencing used blood. These receptors came from a girl aged 2 to 9 with multiple sclerosis.

Here the CDR3 reads CASSAGVAGYTF. The CDR3 DNA is TGTGCCAGCAGCGCAGGGGTTGCTGGCTACACCTTC. The chain combines TRBV27 with TRBJ1-2; D is perhaps TRBD1 (6 bases). Trimming removed 6 bases at V and 7 bases at J, with 12 bases between. The CDR3 length is 12 residues. Germline values: CDR1 MNHEY, CDR2 SMNVEV (reference sequence).

The J gene is TRBJ1-1, the V gene TRBV29-1; possible D gene TRBD1, 5 bases. Between the trimmed V and J ends, which lost 4 bases and 4 bases, there was a span of 13 bases. The CDR3 runs to 13 residues. Germline CDR1 is SQVTM and CDR2 is ANQGSEA. The CDR3 DNA sequence: TGCAGCGTTGTCCGAGGGGCGGTCACTGAAGCTTTCTTT. Its translation: CSVVRGAVTEAFF. The whole variable domain, filled in from reference TRBV29-1 and TRBJ1-1, reads SAVISQKPSRDICQRGTSLTIQCQVDSQVTMMFWYRQQPGQSLTLIATANQGSEATYESGFVIDKFPISRPNLTFSTLTVSNMSPEDSSIYLCSVVRGAVTEAFFGQGTRLTVV.

This sequence joins TRBV15 and TRBJ2-5, with no clear D. The V and J ends lost 0 bases and 3 bases respectively, with 8 bases between them. The CDR3 spans 14 residues. Germline lookup yields CDR1 LNHNV and CDR2 YYDKDF (reference sequence). CDR3 in amino acids: CATSRETYEETQYF. In nucleotides, the CDR3 is TGTGCCACCAGCAGAGAAACCTACGAAGAGACCCAGTACTTC.

The rearrangement links TRBV24-1 to TRBJ2-4; TRBD1 matches at 7 bases. Germline-derived CDR1 and CDR2 are KGHDR and SFDVKD. The CDR3 runs 16 residues. V trimming: 4 bases; J trimming: 1 base; junction bases outside the gene matches: 6. CDR3 DNA: TGTGCCACCAGTGACCACCGACAGGGCGCCAAAAACATTCAGTACTTC. Translated: CATSDHRQGAKNIQYF.

The chain couples TRBV19 to TRBJ2-7; 9 bases are shared with TRBD1. The better agreement between TRBJ2-5 and the DNA end casts doubt on the J call. This CDR3 is 14 amino acids long. CDR1 is LNHDA and CDR2 is SQIVND in the germline V gene (reference sequence). CDR3 nucleotide sequence: TGTGCCAGTAGTGAACAGGGGGCTGAGGAGACCCAGTACTTC. This sequence encodes CASSEQGAEETQYF.

The chain employs TRBV28 and TRBJ2-7, with D perhaps matching TRBD2 (5 bases). The CDR3 has 13 amino acids. CDR1 is MDHEN and CDR2 is SYDVKM in the germline V gene. V shed 2 bases and J shed 6 bases, with 11 bases lying between them. CDR3: CASSLRTRVEQYF. The CDR3 DNA is TGTGCCAGCAGTTTACGAACGAGGGTCGAGCAGTACTTC.

The V and J genes are TRBV10-3 and TRBJ1-2; D unresolved. This CDR3 has 13 amino acids. Germline CDR1 and CDR2: ENHRY and SYGVKD. V dropped 2 bases and J dropped 7 bases, with 11 bases sitting between them. The CDR3 loop reads CAISERGIGGYTF. In DNA form, the CDR3 reads TGTGCCATCAGTGAGAGAGGGATAGGTGGCTACACCTTC.

The chain carries TRBV7-2 and TRBJ2-5; 8 positions agree with TRBD2. Germline CDR1 is SGHTA and CDR2 is FQGNSA. The CDR3 is 14 amino acids. Unmatched junction bases numbered 1, after V lost 2 bases and J lost 2 bases. The CDR3 DNA reads TGTGCCAGCAGCTTAATAGCGGGGCAAGAGACCCAGTACTTC. It encodes CASSLIAGQETQYF.

This clonotype occurred a few times. The chain links TRBV5-1 to TRBJ2-1; TRBD2 aligns across 9 bases. CDR3 length equals 15 residues. V trimming: 5 bases; J trimming: 4 bases; junction bases outside the gene matches: 7. Germline V gene lookup returns CDR1 SGHRS and CDR2 YFSETQ. The CDR3, as DNA: TGCGCCAGCAGAGGGGGGACTAGCCTATACAATGAGCAGTTCTTC. It is translated as CASRGGTSLYNEQFF.

Only a few counts were recorded for this clonotype. The chain joins TRBV20-1 to TRBJ2-3, with D tentatively TRBD2 (5 bases). The germline V gene has CDR1 DFQATT and CDR2 SNEGSKA (reference sequence). This CDR3 is built from 16 residues. Deletions cut 0 bases from V and 0 bases from J, with 13 bases between. The CDR3 bases are TGCAGTGCTAGAGATCCCCTAAGGACTAGCACAGATACGCAGTATTTT. This sequence encodes CSARDPLRTSTDTQYF.

This chain connects TRBV27 to TRBJ2-1; D is possibly TRBD1 or TRBD2 (5 bases each). The V gene lost 6 bases and the J gene lost 3 bases, with 21 bases spanning the gap. Germline CDR1 is MNHEY and CDR2 is SMNVEV (reference sequence). The length of the CDR3 is 17 residues. The CDR3 nucleotides read TGTGCCAGCAGACAACTACGGGACCAAATTTACTACAATGAGCAGTTCTTC. This codes for CASRQLRDQIYYNEQFF.

The rearrangement links TRBV20-1 to TRBJ1-1; TRBD1 is a possible D gene (6 bases). CDR3 size: 14 residues. Germline CDR1 reads DFQATT; CDR2 reads SNEGSKA (reference sequence). Trimming shortened V by 3 bases and J by 2 bases, and 13 bases separated the two germline ends. CDR3 in amino acids: CSASSGGPNTEAFF. CDR3 nucleotides: TGCAGTGCTAGCTCTGGGGGGCCAAACACTGAAGCTTTCTTT.

The chain is built from TRBV4-1 and TRBJ2-1; 8 bases agree with TRBD1. Germline loops: CDR1 MGHRA, CDR2 YSYEKL. The CDR3 runs 15 residues. V lost 2 bases to trimming and J lost 6 bases; unmatched junction nucleotides: 6. CDR3 sequence: CASSQLYRGSNEQFF. CDR3 nucleotides: TGCGCCAGCAGCCAACTTTACAGGGGGAGCAATGAGCAGTTCTTC.

V is TRBV5-1 and J is TRBJ2-1; 8 nucleotides line up with TRBD1. The CDR3 loop spans 12 amino acids. CDR1 is SGHRS and CDR2 is YFSETQ in the germline V gene. After removal of 4 bases from V and 15 bases from J, the junction contained 9 bases not matched to a gene. The chain's CDR3 is CASSRPGQVSFF. The DNA of the CDR3 is TGCGCCAGCAGCCGACCGGGACAGGTGTCGTTCTTC.

The chain couples TRBV29-1 to TRBJ1-1; unclear D gene. The CDR3 sequence is 11 residues long. V gave up 4 bases and J gave up 3 bases, with 6 bases separating them. CDR1 is SQVTM and CDR2 is ANQGSEA in the germline V gene. The CDR3 nucleotides read TGCAGCGTTGTGCCCCACACTGAAGCTTTCTTT. Translation: CSVVPHTEAFF.

The chain employs TRBV20-1 and TRBJ2-7; D possibly matches TRBD1 or TRBD2 (5 bases each). The end of the DNA fits TRBJ2-5 better, so the J call may be wrong. Germline lookup yields CDR1 DFQATT and CDR2 SNEGSKA (reference sequence). This CDR3 is built from 12 residues. The DNA of the CDR3 is TGCAGTGCTAGAGAGGGGGTAGAGACCCAGTACTTC. Translation: CSAREGVETQYF.

This clonotype appeared a few times. J is TRBJ2-7 and V is TRBV4-1, with TRBD1 matching over 11 bases. The J segment lost 3 bases and the V segment lost 1 base, leaving 5 bases of the junction unmatched. This CDR3 is built from 16 residues. Looked up from germline, CDR1 is MGHRA and CDR2 is YSYEKL. In DNA form, the CDR3 reads TGCGCCAGCAGCCAAGGGACAGGGGGCGAAATCTACGAGCAGTACTTC. Translation: CASSQGTGGEIYEQYF.

V and J are TRBV10-1 and TRBJ2-3, with TRBD1 matching 10 bases. The V and J ends lost 3 bases and 6 bases, in that order; junction bases with no gene match: 15. CDR1 is WNHNN, CDR2 SYGVQD, per germline (reference sequence). CDR3 length: 18 residues. The CDR3 DNA reads as TGCGCCAGCAGTGACCTCTACCTTGGGACAGGGGTTTTGGATACGCAGTATTTT. Encoded protein: CASSDLYLGTGVLDTQYF.

The chain joins TRBV11-1 to TRBJ2-1; 15 nucleotides align to TRBD2. Germline V lookup: CDR1 SGHAT, CDR2 FQDESV (reference sequence). The CDR3 length is 22 residues. The V and J ends lost 0 bases and 1 base, in that order; junction bases with no gene match: 13. The CDR3 here is CASSLAAGTSGRSLRSYNEQFF. The CDR3 DNA reads as TGTGCCAGCAGCTTAGCGGCCGGGACTAGCGGGAGGTCCTTAAGGTCCTACAATGAGCAGTTCTTC.